This T cell receptor (beta chain) stems from a study of blood T cell repertoires in COVID-19. Whole-study context: Specimens from acute and convalescent COVID-19 originated in the United States, Italy and Spain. Sample material is recorded as cDNA or gDNA derived from T cells, B-cell-depleted T cells, or PBMCs.

Germline assignment: CDR1 SGHRS and CDR2 YFSETQ. This CDR3 region has 16 residues. Trimming removed 0 bases from V and 0 bases from J, with 9 bases in between. Participants' reported clinical history set cohort assignment. Original processing methods: Amplification with reference gene primers provided the estimates of nucleated cell counts. Generated by immunoSEQ multiplex PCR, the TCRdb table keeps only in-frame clones and is missing some. V and J calls and clone size are copied from that table; D and trimming were computed from the DNA. The data show 300,000 or so clones, with about 86% seen just once and around 4.5% held by the top ten.

V and J are TRBV5-1 and TRBJ1-4; the D is unclear. Sample: PBMCs or T cells enriched from blood (not recorded which). This receptor was identified in a woman aged 40-49 years with acute COVID-19. DNA of the CDR3: TGCGCCAGCAGCTTGGAAGGAGGGCCAACTAATGAAAAACTGTTTTTT. Translated: CASSLEGGPTNEKLFF.